The table lists the clone carrying this TCR beta chain with many counts. Primed by a sample-barcoded 5' primer and a J-beta primer mix, a second PCR proceeded for 7 to 11 cycles. TCRdb reprocessed the 5' RACE reads via MiXCR and lists one record per CDR3 protein. This table holds roughly 1,100,000 distinct CDR3 sequences, 20% to 25% found once. The data stem from a study of blood T cells in healthy people across ages. Study information: Capture by template switching was about one barcoded beta molecule per two T cells.

There are 14 residues in the CDR3. The germline V gene encodes CDR1 SGHTA and CDR2 FQGTGA. After removal of 3 bases from V and 3 bases from J, the junction contained 2 bases not matched to a gene. This sample also belongs to another study, concerning T cells of mothers and their children.

This chain uses TRBV7-3 with TRBJ2-3, with 8 bases matching TRBD1. This TCR derives from a girl between 2 and 10 years old in good health. Material for sequencing was blood. CDR3 region: CASSFGQGTDTQYF. CDR3 bases: TGTGCCAGCAGCTTTGGACAGGGTACAGATACGCAGTATTTT.